These T cell receptor beta chains were read from a single sample in a study of T cell responses to AZD1222 COVID-19 vaccine. Clones were read by immunoSEQ multiplex PCR, and TCRdb kept only the in-frame ones, dropping some. The table shows roughly 100,000 clones, with nearly 90% occurring only once. The sequenced sample was peripheral blood, obtained on day 0 of AZD1222 vaccination. Every receptor here comes from an adult in good health. The CDR3 runs from the conserved cysteine through the conserved F or W. The order of the fields is CDR3 length, J gene, D gene, V gene, clone size, CDR3 protein, CDR3 DNA. D genes are given only for firm matches. Rows may omit the clone size; those that give it use once, few, many or a size class.

>12|TRBJ1-2|TRBD1|TRBV29-1|NA
CSVETGGGGYTF
TGCAGCGTCGAAACAGGGGGCGGAGGCTACACCTTC
>14|TRBJ2-7|NA|TRBV5-1|NA
CASSLVGQGYEQYF
TGCGCCAGCAGCTTGGTTGGGCAGGGCTACGAGCAGTACTTC
>16|TRBJ2-7|NA|TRBV3-1/TRBV3-2|NA
CASSQDPGLPSGEQYF
TGTGCCAGCAGCCAAGATCCGGGACTTCCTTCGGGCGAGCAGTACTTC
>13|TRBJ1-1|TRBD1|TRBV12-3/TRBV12-4|NA
CASSTDRATEAFF
TGTGCCAGCAGCACTGACAGGGCCACTGAAGCTTTCTTT
>18|TRBJ1-2|NA|TRBV7-2|NA
CASSLELGRARNPYGYTF
TGTGCCAGCAGCTTAGAACTGGGCAGGGCACGAAACCCCTATGGCTACACCTTC
>15|TRBJ2-7|NA|TRBV24-1|NA
CATSPGSGDVHEQYF
TGTGCCACCAGCCCCGGTTCCGGGGATGTCCACGAGCAGTACTTC
>13|TRBJ1-1|TRBD1|TRBV11-1|NA
CASSWDRDTEAFF
TGTGCCAGCAGCTGGGACAGAGACACTGAAGCTTTCTTT
>16|TRBJ1-6|TRBD1|TRBV3-1/TRBV3-2|NA
CASSQDPQGEGSPLHF
TGTGCCAGCAGCCAAGATCCACAGGGGGAAGGATCACCCCTCCACTTT
>14|TRBJ2-7|NA|TRBV6-5|once
CASSPGGGSYEQYF
TGTGCCAGCAGCCCAGGGGGGGGTTCCTACGAGCAGTACTTC
>17|TRBJ1-6|NA|TRBV5-6|NA
CASSLYSPPGYNSPLHF
TGTGCCAGCAGCTTGTATTCCCCCCCAGGTTATAATTCACCCCTCCACTTT
>13|TRBJ1-1|NA|TRBV12-3/TRBV12-4|NA
CASGLPAAGQAFF
TGTGCCAGCGGACTCCCCGCAGCGGGGCAAGCTTTCTTT
>12|TRBJ1-2|TRBD1|TRBV12-3/TRBV12-4|NA
CASSPNEGAHTF
TGTGCCAGCAGCCCCAATGAGGGGGCCCACACCTTC
>15|TRBJ2-3|NA|TRBV5-6|NA
CASKERGIGEDTQYF
TGTGCCAGCAAAGAGAGGGGGATTGGTGAAGATACGCAGTATTTT
>13|TRBJ1-4|TRBD1|TRBV6-5|once
CASGRDRGEKLFF
TGTGCCAGCGGTCGGGACAGGGGTGAAAAACTGTTTTTT
>13|TRBJ2-7|NA|TRBV5-5|NA
CASSLGGWYEQYF
TGTGCCAGCAGCTTGGGGGGTTGGTACGAGCAGTACTTC
>14|TRBJ2-7|NA|TRBV30|NA
CAWSVTEISYEQYF
TGTGCCTGGAGTGTAACGGAGATTTCCTACGAGCAGTACTTC
>13|TRBJ1-2|NA|TRBV24-1|NA
CATSEHDRSGYTF
TGTGCCACCAGTGAACATGACAGAAGTGGCTACACCTTC
>15|TRBJ1-4|NA|TRBV7-5|NA
CARSLARVFDEKLFF
TGTGCCAGAAGCTTAGCTAGGGTCTTCGATGAAAAACTGTTTTTT
>14|TRBJ2-7|NA|TRBV4-2|NA
CASSQVGAEAEQYF
TGTGCCAGCAGCCAAGTAGGGGCCGAAGCCGAGCAGTACTTC
>15|TRBJ1-5|NA|TRBV2|NA
CASSDRSGRNQPQHF
TGTGCCAGCAGTGATCGGTCAGGGAGGAATCAGCCCCAGCATTTT
>11|TRBJ1-1|NA|TRBV30|NA
CAWIGGTEAFF
TGTGCCTGGATCGGGGGCACTGAAGCTTTCTTT
>15|TRBJ2-7|NA|TRBV9|NA
CASSVDPDPPNEQYF
TGTGCCAGCAGCGTAGATCCGGACCCCCCAAACGAGCAGTACTTC
>15|TRBJ2-1|TRBD1|TRBV5-1|NA
CASSGTVNSYNEQFF
TGCGCCAGCAGCGGGACAGTAAACTCCTACAATGAGCAGTTCTTC
>14|TRBJ2-7|NA|TRBV15|NA
CATSRDRVGYEQYF
TGTGCCACCAGCAGAGACCGGGTTGGCTACGAGCAGTACTTC
>13|TRBJ1-3|NA|TRBV12-3/TRBV12-4|NA
CASSLNSGNTIYF
TGTGCCAGCAGCCTGAACTCTGGAAACACCATATATTTT
>14|TRBJ2-1|TRBD2|TRBV4-1|NA
CASRLGTSRIEQFF
TGCGCCAGCAGATTGGGGACTAGTCGTATTGAGCAGTTCTTC
>16|TRBJ1-4|NA|TRBV7-8|NA
CASSLVPLGGAEKLFF
TGTGCCAGCAGCTTAGTACCGTTGGGCGGGGCCGAAAAACTGTTTTTT
>15|TRBJ1-4|NA|TRBV7-2|NA
CASSYRPEANEKLFF
TGTGCCAGCAGTTATCGTCCCGAAGCTAATGAAAAACTGTTTTTT
>15|TRBJ1-6|NA|TRBV5-4|NA
CASSLVAGDNSPLHF
TGTGCCAGCAGCTTGGTTGCAGGAGATAATTCACCCCTCCACTTT
>15|TRBJ2-1|TRBD1|TRBV3-1/TRBV3-2|NA
CASSQNPGGYNEQFF
TGTGCCAGCAGCCAAAACCCAGGGGGATACAATGAGCAGTTCTTC
>11|TRBJ1-1|NA|TRBV7-9|few
CASRDQGKAFF
TGTGCCAGCAGAGACCAGGGGAAGGCTTTCTTT
>16|TRBJ1-3|TRBD1|TRBV2|few
CPHLGQGASNGNTIYF
TGTCCTCATCTGGGACAGGGGGCTTCAAACGGAAACACCATATATTTT
>13|TRBJ1-1|NA|TRBV12-3/TRBV12-4|NA
CASSFPEGSEAFF
TGTGCCAGCAGTTTTCCAGAGGGTTCTGAAGCTTTCTTT
>13|TRBJ1-2|NA|TRBV2|NA
CASSPGEGYGYTF
TGTGCCAGTTCCCCTGGGGAGGGATATGGCTACACCTTC
>17|TRBJ1-4|NA|TRBV28|NA
CASSSYRDRKANEKLFF
TGTGCCAGCAGTTCCTACCGCGACAGGAAAGCTAATGAAAAACTGTTTTTT
>15|TRBJ1-1|TRBD1|TRBV3-1/TRBV3-2|NA
CASSPEGRDRTEAFF
TGTGCCAGCAGCCCTGAAGGACGGGACAGAACTGAAGCTTTCTTT
>14|TRBJ1-2|TRBD1|TRBV3-1/TRBV3-2|NA
CASSGQGANYGYTF
TGTGCCAGCAGCGGACAGGGGGCTAACTATGGCTACACCTTC
>13|TRBJ2-7|NA|TRBV28|NA
CASYKTGRYEQYF
TGTGCCAGCTACAAAACAGGGAGGTACGAGCAGTACTTC
>13|TRBJ1-2|NA|TRBV6-1|NA
CASSDAGLGGYTF
TGTGCCAGCAGTGACGCGGGTTTAGGTGGCTACACCTTC
>16|TRBJ1-2|TRBD1|TRBV11-2|NA
CASSSLGTGHNYGYTF
TGTGCCAGCAGCTCGCTCGGGACAGGGCATAACTATGGCTACACCTTC
>13|TRBJ1-5|NA|TRBV30|once
CAWAHYSNQPQHF
TGTGCCTGGGCCCACTATAGCAATCAGCCCCAGCATTTT
>16|TRBJ2-2|NA|TRBV7-8|NA
CASSLVARANTGELFF
TGTGCCAGCAGCTTAGTTGCCAGGGCGAACACCGGGGAGCTGTTTTTT
>14|TRBJ1-2|NA|TRBV2|NA
CASRERGGSVGYTF
TGTGCCAGCAGAGAAAGAGGCGGGTCGGTGGGCTACACCTTC
>18|TRBJ2-6|TRBD1|TRBV6-1|NA
CASSEFGTELSGANVLTF
TGTGCCAGCAGTGAGTTCGGGACAGAGCTCTCTGGGGCCAACGTCCTGACTTTC
>16|TRBJ1-1|NA|TRBV4-3|few
CASSQDLRQTNTEAFF
TGCGCCAGCAGCCAAGATCTGCGACAGACGAACACTGAAGCTTTCTTT
>15|TRBJ1-6|TRBD1|TRBV6-5|NA
CASSPPQGADSPLHF
TGTGCCAGCAGTCCCCCCCAGGGGGCGGATTCACCCCTCCACTTT
>13|TRBJ1-2|NA|TRBV3-1/TRBV3-2|NA
CASSAGGTYGYTF
TGTGCCAGCAGCGCCGGGGGAACCTATGGCTACACCTTC
>13|TRBJ2-3|NA|TRBV12-5|few
CASAVGTVGTQYF
TGTGCTAGTGCCGTCGGGACCGTCGGGACGCAGTATTTT
>14|TRBJ2-7|TRBD1|TRBV7-3|NA
CASRQGQGAGEQYF
TGTGCCAGCAGGCAGGGACAGGGGGCTGGCGAGCAGTACTTC
>16|TRBJ2-1|NA|TRBV5-1|NA
CASSLEGWGRNNEQFF
TGCGCCAGCAGCTTGGAGGGATGGGGGCGAAACAATGAGCAGTTCTTC
>15|TRBJ2-3|NA|TRBV2|NA
CASSDSQGGTDTQYF
TGTGCCAGCAGTGATAGCCAGGGGGGGACAGATACGCAGTATTTT
>17|TRBJ1-4|TRBD1|TRBV7-2|NA
CASSLAFTGTGKEKLFF
TGTGCCAGCAGCTTAGCGTTCACCGGGACAGGGAAAGAAAAACTGTTTTTT
>13|TRBJ1-1|NA|TRBV18|NA
CASSARGDTEAFF
TGTGCCAGCTCAGCAAGGGGTGACACTGAAGCTTTCTTT